The 8 T cell receptor beta chains below were found in one sample sequenced in a study of cytomegalovirus exposure and HLA in healthy donors. Use of 60 Vbeta and 13 Jbeta primers characterized the PCR. Here immunoSEQ multiplex PCR was the method, and the copy in TCRdb shows in-frame clones only, minus some. The sample consists of around 150,000 clones, about 88% of them appearing once. The sample consisted of PBMCs. These receptors all come from a man between 18 and 35 years old in good health and CMV-seropositive.

This chain connects TRBV19 to TRBJ2-2; 7 positions match TRBD2. The CDR3 is 15 residues long. After removal of 1 base from V and 4 bases from J, the junction contained 3 bases not matched to a gene. The germline V gene encodes CDR1 LNHDA and CDR2 SQIVND (reference sequence). The CDR3 reads CASSIVGGITGELFF. CDR3 nucleotides: TGTGCCAGTAGTATAGTGGGAGGGATCACCGGGGAGCTGTTTTTT.

This clone appeared a single time. V gene TRBV27 combines with J gene TRBJ2-7, with 8 bases matching TRBD2. The V gene end was trimmed by 5 bases and the J gene end by 1 base; junction bases not matched to a gene: 10. Germline V gene data show CDR1 as MNHEY and CDR2 as SMNVEV (reference sequence). This CDR3 has 16 residues. The CDR3 nucleotides are TGTGCCAGCAGTCCTTCCGCGCGGGGGGCATCCTACGAGCAGTACTTC. This sequence encodes CASSPSARGASYEQYF.

The CDR3 bases are TGTGCCAGCTCACGGGGACAGGAAAATTCACCCCTCCACTTT. It codes for CASSRGQENSPLHF. The chain carries TRBV18 and TRBJ1-6; 8 bases line up with TRBD1. The CDR3 is 14 amino acids. Germline V CDR1 and CDR2: KGHSH, LQKENI. J gave up 7 bases and V 4 bases, and 3 bases lay outside the gene matches.

This chain uses TRBV27 with TRBJ2-7; the D is unclear. This CDR3 is built from 14 residues. V was shortened by 0 bases and J by 0 bases, with 6 bases between the two germline ends. The germline V gene has CDR1 MNHEY and CDR2 SMNVEV (reference sequence). The CDR3 region has the DNA TGTGCCAGCAGTTTATCCGCGAGCTCCTACGAGCAGTACTTC. Its protein is CASSLSASSYEQYF.

The rearrangement uses TRBV14 and TRBJ1-3, with D possibly being TRBD1 (6 bases). Trimming stripped 3 bases from V and 2 bases from J, with 11 bases between. This CDR3 has 15 residues. Germline V gene sequence: CDR1 SGHDN, CDR2 FVKESK. This CDR3 is CASSHHTGTGNTIYF. In nucleotides, the CDR3 is TGTGCCAGCAGCCACCACACAGGGACTGGAAACACCATATATTTT.

The chain joins TRBV5-4 to TRBJ2-7, with 7 bases identical to TRBD1. Germline CDR1 and CDR2: SGHNT and YYREEE (reference sequence). CDR3 length: 14 amino acids. V was pared by 0 bases and J by 6 bases, with 6 bases of the junction left unmatched. The CDR3 DNA follows: TGTGCCAGCAGCTTGGCCGAGCCAGGGGGCGAGCAGTACTTC. Translation: CASSLAEPGGEQYF. The full variable domain, with the rest looked up from reference TRBV5-4 and TRBJ2-7, is ETGVTQSPTHLIKTRGQQVTLRCSSQSGHNTVSWYQQALGQGPQFIFQYYREEENGRGNFPPRFSGLQFPNYSSELNVNALELDDSALYLCASSLAEPGGEQYFGPGTRLTVT.

The chain employs TRBV18 and TRBJ1-4, with D perhaps TRBD1 (6 bases). The CDR3 length is 14 residues. Germline CDR1 KGHSH, CDR2 LQKENI. V was trimmed by 2 bases and J by 5 bases, leaving 9 bases between them. The CDR3 DNA reads as TGTGCCAGCTCACCATCCCAGGGGAATGAAAAACTGTTTTTT. Encoded protein: CASSPSQGNEKLFF.

The V call is TRBV4-1, the J call TRBJ1-4, with TRBD1 identical over 9 bases. From germline, CDR1 is MGHRA and CDR2 YSYEKL. CDR3 size: 16 residues. Trimming at V came to 1 base and at J to 3 bases, leaving 3 bases not matched to a gene. CDR3 nucleotide sequence: TGCGCCAGCAGCCAAGTCTGGACAGGGGCTAATGAAAAACTGTTTTTT. This translates into CASSQVWTGANEKLFF.